These 11 T cell receptor beta chains originate from one sample sequenced in a study of OX40 agonist ivuxolimab in advanced cancers. Libraries were built with the immunoSEQ multiplex PCR assay. Entries here come from immuneACCESS through TCRdb and include only in-frame sequences with V and J called. Some clones fail to appear in such tables; in the studies checked, an unresolved V gene covers under half of the shortfall, and the cause of the remainder is unknown. Across this sample there are tens of thousands of clones, with 65% to 80% seen only once. The ten largest clones capture approximately 9.6% of the sample. This sample comprised CD4+ or CD8+ T cells sorted from blood, obtained in a trial of the OX40 agonist ivuxolimab. The receptors shown here come from an adult with an advanced solid tumor such as melanoma, head and neck, liver or kidney cancer.

The chain combines TRBV7-9 with TRBJ1-2, with D perhaps matching TRBD1 (6 bases). There are 14 residues in the CDR3. The V and J ends lost 5 bases and 0 bases respectively, with 10 bases between them. Germline-derived CDR1 and CDR2 are SEHNR and FQNEAQ (reference sequence). CDR3 protein: CASSPGVSNYGYTF. In nucleotides, the CDR3 is TGTGCCAGCAGCCCAGGGGTTTCTAACTATGGCTACACCTTC.

This clone was detected only a few times. The chain is built from TRBV7-9 and TRBJ2-2, with D perhaps matching TRBD2 (5 bases). The CDR3 contains 14 residues. Germline CDR1 reads SEHNR; CDR2 reads FQNEAQ (reference sequence). Trimming stripped 1 base from V and 7 bases from J, with 10 bases between. The CDR3: CASSLDSGIGELFF. In DNA, the CDR3 is TGTGCCAGCAGCTTAGACTCGGGAATCGGGGAGCTGTTTTTT.

The chain employs TRBV19 and TRBJ1-3; maybe TRBD1 (5 bases). This CDR3 region has 16 residues. The germline V and J ends were trimmed by 3 bases and 1 base, with 13 bases remaining between them. Germline V gene sequence: CDR1 LNHDA, CDR2 SQIVND (reference sequence). The CDR3 reads CASSMNQGRSGNTIYF. The CDR3 DNA reads as TGTGCCAGTAGTATGAATCAGGGCCGTTCTGGAAACACCATATATTTT.

The chain recombines TRBV5-1 with TRBJ2-7; no reliable D call. This CDR3 is built from 12 residues. V was clipped by 4 bases and J by 6 bases, with 11 bases between them. CDR1 SGHRS and CDR2 YFSETQ come from the germline V gene. CDR3 nucleotides: TGCGCCAGCAGCCCGAACTGGGGCGAGCAGTACTTC. This gives the protein CASSPNWGEQYF.

This clone was detected only once. The CDR3 here is CASSGLGQGGQPQHF. CDR3 coding DNA: TGTGCCAGCAGTGGGCTAGGACAGGGCGGTCAGCCCCAGCATTTT. The chain joins TRBV6-1 to TRBJ1-5; 8 bases are shared with TRBD1. V dropped 4 bases and J dropped 6; count of bases not matched to a gene: 8. The CDR3 sequence is 15 residues long. Germline CDR1 reads MNHNS; CDR2 reads SASEGT.

This chain uses TRBV14 with TRBJ1-1, with 7 positions matching TRBD1. V gave up 4 bases and J gave up 0 bases; unmatched junction bases: 5. This CDR3 comprises 15 residues. Looked up from germline, CDR1 is SGHDN and CDR2 is FVKESK. The CDR3 spells CASSRYGQVNTEAFF. The CDR3 DNA is TGTGCCAGCAGCCGATACGGACAGGTGAACACTGAAGCTTTCTTT.

V and J are TRBV5-1 and TRBJ2-1; TRBD1 is a possible D gene (6 bases). Per germline, CDR1 SGHRS and CDR2 YFSETQ. The CDR3 totals 15 residues. V was trimmed by 9 bases and J by 0 bases, leaving 16 bases between them. CDR3 in amino acids: CATSQGSYSYNEQFF. The CDR3 coding sequence is TGCGCCACCTCGCAGGGGTCCTACTCCTACAATGAGCAGTTCTTC.

The chain is built from TRBV11-2 and TRBJ2-2; TRBD2 is a possible D gene (6 bases). CDR3 length equals 17 residues. Trimming removed 4 bases at V and 6 bases at J, with 21 bases between. Germline V CDR1 and CDR2: SGHAT, FQNNGV. For the CDR3, the DNA is TGTGCCAGCAGCTATCCTCTTTCGCCAGGGAGGTCCGGGGAGCTGTTTTTT. It codes for CASSYPLSPGRSGELFF.

This chain joins TRBV10-3 and TRBJ2-2, with 7 nucleotides matching TRBD2. The CDR3 contains 14 residues. J was trimmed by 1 base and V by 8 bases; bases with no gene match: 4. The germline CDR1 and CDR2 sequences are ENHRY and SYGVKD. The CDR3 spells CAIWGGMNTGELFF. The CDR3 DNA reads as TGTGCCATCTGGGGGGGAATGAACACCGGGGAGCTGTTTTTT.

V usage is TRBV10-3 and J usage is TRBJ2-1, with D perhaps TRBD2 (5 bases). The V end lost 2 bases, the J end lost 7 bases, and 18 bases lay between the germline ends. Per the germline V gene, CDR1 is ENHRY and CDR2 is SYGVKD. This CDR3 has 16 residues. CDR3 DNA: TGTGCCATCAGTGAGGAGGCTCCCCGGGGAAGGAATGAGCAGTTCTTC. Amino acid sequence: CAISEEAPRGRNEQFF.

This clone has a handful of counts. The rearrangement uses TRBV7-9 and TRBJ1-6; possible D gene TRBD1, 6 bases. The ends were cut back, 5 bases at V and 7 bases at J, with 18 bases in the middle. Germline-derived CDR1 and CDR2 are SEHNR and FQNEAQ (reference sequence). The CDR3 extends over 16 amino acids. CDR3 protein: CASSPQQGTGNSPLHF. Here the CDR3 DNA reads TGTGCCAGCAGCCCACAACAGGGCACCGGAAATTCACCCCTCCACTTT.